These 14 T cell receptor beta chains were all obtained from the same sample, sequenced in a study of cytomegalovirus exposure and HLA in healthy donors. The PCR made use of 60 Vbeta and 13 Jbeta primers. Generated by immunoSEQ multiplex PCR, the TCRdb table keeps only in-frame clones and is missing some. The sample yields roughly 240,000 clones, about 77% seen once. Material for sequencing was PBMCs. These receptors all come from a boy aged 5-17 years in good health and CMV-seronegative.

The rearrangement uses TRBV6-1 and TRBJ1-4, with unresolved D. CDR1 is MNHNS and CDR2 is SASEGT in the germline V gene. The CDR3 totals 15 residues. V shed 3 bases and J shed 8 bases, with 16 bases lying between them. The CDR3 nucleotides are TGTGCCAGCAGTGAGGAGGATGCGGCCTCGGAAAAACTGTTTTTT. Translation gives CASSEEDAASEKLFF.

V and J are TRBV10-3 and TRBJ1-2, with D uncertain. The germline CDR1 and CDR2 sequences are ENHRY and SYGVKD. Deletions cut 0 bases from V and 6 bases from J, with 8 bases between. CDR3 size: 13 residues. The CDR3 sequence: CAISESRVNGYTF. The DNA of the CDR3 is TGTGCCATCAGTGAGTCGCGGGTGAATGGCTACACCTTC.

The chain is built from TRBV9 and TRBJ1-2; tentative D call: TRBD1 (5 bases). Trimming took 0 bases from V and 7 from J, leaving 7 bases between them. Germline CDR1 SGDLS, CDR2 YYNGEE. The length of the CDR3 is 12 residues. CDR3 sequence: CASSVGGVGYTF. CDR3 in DNA: TGTGCCAGCAGCGTAGGGGGCGTTGGCTACACCTTC.

The chain carries TRBV28 and TRBJ1-5; tentatively, D is TRBD1 (5 bases). The CDR3 totals 14 residues. Germline values: CDR1 MDHEN, CDR2 SYDVKM. The germline V and J ends were trimmed by 8 bases and 1 base, with 12 bases remaining between them. The CDR3 loop reads CASVTRVSNQPQHF. The DNA for the CDR3 is TGTGCCAGCGTGACCAGGGTAAGCAATCAGCCCCAGCATTTT.

The chain joins TRBV5-4 to TRBJ2-7; TRBD2 aligns across 8 bases. Per germline, CDR1 SGHNT and CDR2 YYREEE (reference sequence). This CDR3 spans 16 amino acids. J gave up 1 base and V 3 bases, and 9 bases lay outside the gene matches. The CDR3 loop is CASSSGGLAGSYEQYF. Written as DNA, the CDR3 is TGTGCCAGCAGCTCGGGAGGGCTAGCTGGGTCCTACGAGCAGTACTTC.

V is TRBV7-8 and J is TRBJ2-2; 12 nucleotides line up with TRBD2. Germline V gene lookup returns CDR1 SGHVS and CDR2 FQNEAQ. The ends lost 8 bases at V and 3 bases at J; junction bases unmatched: 19. The CDR3 has 20 residues. CDR3 region: CASFPPVRLAGETDTGELFF. The CDR3 bases are TGTGCCAGCTTTCCCCCCGTTAGACTAGCGGGAGAGACCGACACCGGGGAGCTGTTTTTT.

V and J are TRBV5-8 and TRBJ1-1; D is unclear. The CDR3 is 14 amino acids. V lost 2 bases to trimming and J lost 0 bases, with 8 bases between them. Germline-derived CDR1 and CDR2 are SGHTS and YDEGEE. CDR3 protein: CASSFGGLNTEAFF. Here the CDR3 DNA reads TGTGCCAGCAGCTTCGGAGGTTTGAACACTGAAGCTTTCTTT.

This chain links TRBV5-4 with TRBJ2-7; D unclear. CDR3 length: 14 residues. Trimming removed 4 bases from V and 1 base from J, with 12 bases in between. Germline V gene data show CDR1 as SGHNT and CDR2 as YYREEE (reference sequence). The CDR3 coding sequence is TGTGCCAGCAGCCGAATGGGCCCGTCCTACGAGCAGTACTTC. As protein: CASSRMGPSYEQYF.

This clone was detected only a few times. The V call is TRBV11-3, the J call TRBJ2-2; 9 bases agree with TRBD2. Looked up from germline, CDR1 is SGHNT and CDR2 is YENEEA. The CDR3 length is 14 residues. The trim removed 7 bases at V and 6 bases at J, leaving 6 bases unmatched. CDR3 sequence reads: CASIRIAGAGELFF. The DNA for the CDR3 is TGTGCCAGCATCAGGATAGCGGGGGCCGGGGAGCTGTTTTTT.

The chain recombines TRBV5-5 with TRBJ1-2, with 9 positions matching TRBD1. Germline CDR1 and CDR2: SGHKS and YYEKEE (reference sequence). This CDR3 spans 14 amino acids. J was trimmed by 3 bases and V by 4 bases; bases with no gene match: 4. The CDR3 coding sequence is TGTGCCAGCAGCCGTACAGGGGGCGACTATGGCTACACCTTC. Amino acids: CASSRTGGDYGYTF.

This chain connects TRBV2 to TRBJ1-5; TRBD1 aligns across 8 bases. Germline-derived CDR1 and CDR2 are SNHLY and FYNNEI. The CDR3 extends over 14 amino acids. Trimming removed 6 bases from V and 7 bases from J; junction bases left unmatched: 8. The CDR3 sequence: CASSSDRAEQPQHF. CDR3 in DNA: TGTGCCAGCAGCTCGGACAGGGCAGAACAGCCCCAGCATTTT. Drawing the rest from reference TRBV2 and TRBJ1-5, the complete variable domain is EPEVTQTPSHQVTQMGQEVILRCVPISNHLYFYWYRQILGQKVEFLVSFYNNEISEKSEIFDDQFSVERPDGSNFTLKIRSTKLEDSAMYFCASSSDRAEQPQHFGDGTRLSIL.

The V and J genes are TRBV5-1 and TRBJ2-5; D is perhaps TRBD2 (5 bases). The J call may be in error: the DNA end matches TRBJ2-7 better. Germline values: CDR1 SGHRS, CDR2 YFSETQ. The CDR3 consists of 14 residues. CDR3 sequence reads: CASSLDSGSYEQYF. CDR3 DNA sequence: TGCGCCAGCAGCTTGGATTCGGGGTCCTACGAGCAGTACTTC.

The V gene is TRBV19, the J gene TRBJ1-4; the match to TRBD1 covers 7 bases. Germline V gives CDR1 LNHDA, CDR2 SQIVND (reference sequence). J was trimmed by 8 bases and V by 6 bases; bases with no gene match: 9. This CDR3 has 14 residues. The DNA of the CDR3 is TGTGCCAGTAGGAAAGACAGGGTTGGGGAAAAACTGTTTTTT. Translated: CASRKDRVGEKLFF.

This chain links TRBV7-9 with TRBJ2-7, with TRBD2 identical over 13 bases. The CDR3 covers 17 residues. The germline CDR1 and CDR2 sequences are SEHNR and FQNEAQ (reference sequence). The ends lost 4 bases at V and 4 bases at J; junction bases unmatched: 10. This CDR3 is CASSSDRTSGRPYEQYF. As DNA, the CDR3 is TGTGCCAGCAGCTCAGACCGGACTAGCGGGAGACCATACGAGCAGTACTTC.